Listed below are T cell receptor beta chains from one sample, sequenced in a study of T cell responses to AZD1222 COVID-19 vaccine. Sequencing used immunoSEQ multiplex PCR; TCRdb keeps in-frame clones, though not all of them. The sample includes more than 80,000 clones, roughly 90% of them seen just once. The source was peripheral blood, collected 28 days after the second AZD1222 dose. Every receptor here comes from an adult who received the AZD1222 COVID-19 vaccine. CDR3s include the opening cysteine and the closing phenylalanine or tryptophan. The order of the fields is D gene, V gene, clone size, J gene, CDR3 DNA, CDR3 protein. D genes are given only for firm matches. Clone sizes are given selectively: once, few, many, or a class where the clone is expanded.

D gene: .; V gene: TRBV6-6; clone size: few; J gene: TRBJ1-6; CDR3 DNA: TGTGCCAGCACGGACCGGGGCCCCCCTCATTCACCCCTCCACTTT; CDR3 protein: CASTDRGPPHSPLHF
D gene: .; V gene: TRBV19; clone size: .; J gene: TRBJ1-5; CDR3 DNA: TGTGCCAGTAGTATCGGTGACTTAGATCAGCCCCAGCATTTT; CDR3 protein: CASSIGDLDQPQHF
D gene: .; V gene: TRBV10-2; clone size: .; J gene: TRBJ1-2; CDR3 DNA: TGCGCCACCCTAAACAGGGTCACGGAAAACTATGGCTACACCTTC; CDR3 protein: CATLNRVTENYGYTF
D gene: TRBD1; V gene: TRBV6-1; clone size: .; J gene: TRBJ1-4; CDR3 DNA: TGTGCCAGCAGTGGATCAGGGGGCCGTTGGAATGAAAAACTGTTTTTT; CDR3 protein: CASSGSGGRWNEKLFF
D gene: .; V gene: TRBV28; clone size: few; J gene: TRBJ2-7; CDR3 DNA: TGTGCCAGCAGTTTATCTTCCGGGACACTAACCTACGAGCAGTACTTC; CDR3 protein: CASSLSSGTLTYEQYF
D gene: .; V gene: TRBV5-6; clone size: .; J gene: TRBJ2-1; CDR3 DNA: TGTGCCAGCAGCTCCCTCCGGTCAAACCAGGATATTGAGCAGTTCTTC; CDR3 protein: CASSSLRSNQDIEQFF
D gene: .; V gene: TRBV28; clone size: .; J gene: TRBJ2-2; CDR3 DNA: TGTGCCAGCAGTCTAGGGTCGACGAGCACCGGGGAGCTGTTTTTT; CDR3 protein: CASSLGSTSTGELFF
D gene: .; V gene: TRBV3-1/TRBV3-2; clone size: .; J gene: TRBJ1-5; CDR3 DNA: TGTGCCAGCAGCCCTACCGGTAATCAGCCCCAGCATTTT; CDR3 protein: CASSPTGNQPQHF
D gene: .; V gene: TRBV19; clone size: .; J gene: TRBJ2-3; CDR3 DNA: TGTGCCAGTAGCCCATTAGGCGTGGGCACAGATACGCAGTATTTT; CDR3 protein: CASSPLGVGTDTQYF
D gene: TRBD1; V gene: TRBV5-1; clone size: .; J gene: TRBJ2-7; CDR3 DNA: TGCGCCAGCAGCTTGGTGGACAGGCGCCCTCCCTACGAGCAGTACTTC; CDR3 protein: CASSLVDRRPPYEQYF
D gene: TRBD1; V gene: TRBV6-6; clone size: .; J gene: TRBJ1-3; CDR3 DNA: TGTGCCAGCAAACCTGGACAGGCCCCTGGAAACACCATATATTTT; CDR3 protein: CASKPGQAPGNTIYF
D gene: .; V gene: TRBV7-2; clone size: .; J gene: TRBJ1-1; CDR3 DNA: TGTGCCAGCAGCTTAGCGGAGAATCAAGGAGCTTTCTTT; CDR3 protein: CASSLAENQGAFF
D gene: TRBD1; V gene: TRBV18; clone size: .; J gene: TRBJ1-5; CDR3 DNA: TGTGCCAGCTCACCTAGGGGACAGGGGGCCCTACAGCCCCAGCATTTT; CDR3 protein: CASSPRGQGALQPQHF
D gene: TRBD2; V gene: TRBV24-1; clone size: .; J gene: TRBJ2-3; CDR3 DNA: TGTGCCACCAGTGACCCGACTAGCGGAGGCACAGATACGCAGTATTTT; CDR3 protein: CATSDPTSGGTDTQYF
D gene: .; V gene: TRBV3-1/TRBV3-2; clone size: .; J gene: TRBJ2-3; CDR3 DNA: TGTGCCAGCAGCCTGGGGTCCACAGATACGCAGTATTTT; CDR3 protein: CASSLGSTDTQYF
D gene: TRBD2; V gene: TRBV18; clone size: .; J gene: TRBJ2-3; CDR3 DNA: TGTGCCAGCTCACCGGTCGGCGAGCGGGGGGGCGAGAATACGCAGTATTTT; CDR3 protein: CASSPVGERGGENTQYF
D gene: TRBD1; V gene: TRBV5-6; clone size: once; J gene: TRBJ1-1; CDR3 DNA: TGTGCCAGCAGCTCGGATACAGGGGCACTAAACACTGAAGCTTTCTTT; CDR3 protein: CASSSDTGALNTEAFF
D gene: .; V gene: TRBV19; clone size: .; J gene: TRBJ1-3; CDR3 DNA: TGTGCCAGTAGTTCCTACAGGGTTTCCGGAAACACCATATATTTT; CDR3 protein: CASSSYRVSGNTIYF
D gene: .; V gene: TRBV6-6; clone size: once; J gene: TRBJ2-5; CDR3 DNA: TGTGCCAGCAAGGCGGGGGCACAAGAGACCCAGTACTTC; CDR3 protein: CASKAGAQETQYF
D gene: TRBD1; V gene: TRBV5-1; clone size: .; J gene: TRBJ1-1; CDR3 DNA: TGCGCCAGCAGCTTGGGAGGGACAGGGGGCCGGGACACTGAAGCTTTCTTT; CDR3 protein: CASSLGGTGGRDTEAFF
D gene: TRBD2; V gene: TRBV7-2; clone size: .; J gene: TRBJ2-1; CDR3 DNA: TGTGCCAGCAGCTTACACGGCGGGGGGACCTACAATGAGCAGTTCTTC; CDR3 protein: CASSLHGGGTYNEQFF
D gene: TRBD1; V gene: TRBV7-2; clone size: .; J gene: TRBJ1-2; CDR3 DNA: TGTGCCAGCAGCTTAGTGTGGACAGGGCGGGCTAACTATGGCTACACCTTC; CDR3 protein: CASSLVWTGRANYGYTF
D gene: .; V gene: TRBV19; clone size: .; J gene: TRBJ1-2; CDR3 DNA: .; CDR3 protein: CASTSVRGGDYGYTF
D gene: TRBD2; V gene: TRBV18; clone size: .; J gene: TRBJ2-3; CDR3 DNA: TGTGCCAGCTCACCTAGCGGGGGGACCCGCACAGATACGCAGTATTTT; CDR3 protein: CASSPSGGTRTDTQYF
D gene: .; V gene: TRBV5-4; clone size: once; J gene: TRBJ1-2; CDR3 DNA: TGTGCCAGCAGCCTAGATGCCGTTAACTATGGCTACACCTTC; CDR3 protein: CASSLDAVNYGYTF
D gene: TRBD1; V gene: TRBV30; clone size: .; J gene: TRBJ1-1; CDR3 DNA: TGTGCCTGGACCAGACAGGGCTCCATGGCTTTCTTT; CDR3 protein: CAWTRQGSMAFF
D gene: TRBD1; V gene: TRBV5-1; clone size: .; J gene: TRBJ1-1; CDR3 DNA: TGCGCCAGCAGCAGTGGACAGGGGTGGACTGAAGCTTTCTTT; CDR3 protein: CASSSGQGWTEAFF
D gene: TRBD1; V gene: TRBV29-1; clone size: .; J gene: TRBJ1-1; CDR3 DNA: TGCAGCGTTGAAGATCCGGGACAGGGGAACACTGAAGCTTTCTTT; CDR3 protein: CSVEDPGQGNTEAFF
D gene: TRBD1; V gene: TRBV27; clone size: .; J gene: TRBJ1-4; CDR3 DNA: TGTGCCAGCAGGGACAGGGCAACTAATGAAAAACTGTTTTTT; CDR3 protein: CASRDRATNEKLFF